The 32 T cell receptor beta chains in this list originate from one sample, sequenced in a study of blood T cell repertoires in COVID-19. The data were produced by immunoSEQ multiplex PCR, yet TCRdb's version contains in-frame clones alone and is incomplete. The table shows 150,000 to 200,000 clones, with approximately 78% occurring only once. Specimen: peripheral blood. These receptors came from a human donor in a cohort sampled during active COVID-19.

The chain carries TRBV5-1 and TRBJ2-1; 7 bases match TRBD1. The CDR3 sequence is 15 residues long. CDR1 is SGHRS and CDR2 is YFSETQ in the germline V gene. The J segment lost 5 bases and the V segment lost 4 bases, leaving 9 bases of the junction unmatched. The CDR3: CASSLWGTGDNEQFF. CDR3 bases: TGCGCCAGCAGCCTCTGGGGCACAGGGGACAATGAGCAGTTCTTC.

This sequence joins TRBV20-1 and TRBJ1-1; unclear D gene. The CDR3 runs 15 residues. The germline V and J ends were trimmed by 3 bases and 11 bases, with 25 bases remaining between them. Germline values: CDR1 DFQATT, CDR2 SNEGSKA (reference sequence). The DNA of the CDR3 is TGCAGTGCTAGTCCCCCTCCAAACTCCGTAGGCGGCGCTTTCTTT. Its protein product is CSASPPPNSVGGAFF.

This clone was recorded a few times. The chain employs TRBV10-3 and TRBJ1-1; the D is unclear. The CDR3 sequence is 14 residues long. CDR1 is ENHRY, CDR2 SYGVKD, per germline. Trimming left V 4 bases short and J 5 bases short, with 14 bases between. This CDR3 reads CAISGIAGGTEAFF. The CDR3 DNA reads TGTGCCATCAGTGGGATCGCGGGTGGTACTGAAGCTTTCTTT.

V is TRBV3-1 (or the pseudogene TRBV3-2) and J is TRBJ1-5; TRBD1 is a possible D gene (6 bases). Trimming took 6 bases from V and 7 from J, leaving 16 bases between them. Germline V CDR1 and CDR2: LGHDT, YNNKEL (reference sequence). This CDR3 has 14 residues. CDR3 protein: CASSSGHHSQPQHF. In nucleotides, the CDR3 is TGTGCCAGCAGTTCGGGACACCACAGCCAGCCCCAGCATTTT.

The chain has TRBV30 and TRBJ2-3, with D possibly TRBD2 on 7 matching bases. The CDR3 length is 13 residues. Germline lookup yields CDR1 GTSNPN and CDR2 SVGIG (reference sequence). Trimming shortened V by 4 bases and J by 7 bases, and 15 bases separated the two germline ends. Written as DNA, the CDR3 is TGTGCCTGGACTCCGGGGGGACAAAATACGCAGTATTTT. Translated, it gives CAWTPGGQNTQYF.

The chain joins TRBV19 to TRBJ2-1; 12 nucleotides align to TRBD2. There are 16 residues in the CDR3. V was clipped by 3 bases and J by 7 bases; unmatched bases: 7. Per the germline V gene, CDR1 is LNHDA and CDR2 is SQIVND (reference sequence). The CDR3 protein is CASSIRASGRANEQFF. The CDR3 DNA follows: TGTGCCAGTAGTATTCGGGCTAGCGGGAGGGCAAATGAGCAGTTCTTC.

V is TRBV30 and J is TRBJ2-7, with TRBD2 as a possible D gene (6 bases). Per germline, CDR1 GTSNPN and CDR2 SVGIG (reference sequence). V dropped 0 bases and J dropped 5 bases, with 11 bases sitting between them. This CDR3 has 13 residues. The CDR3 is CAWSVGQRDEQYF. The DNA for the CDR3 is TGTGCCTGGAGTGTTGGTCAGCGGGACGAGCAGTACTTC.

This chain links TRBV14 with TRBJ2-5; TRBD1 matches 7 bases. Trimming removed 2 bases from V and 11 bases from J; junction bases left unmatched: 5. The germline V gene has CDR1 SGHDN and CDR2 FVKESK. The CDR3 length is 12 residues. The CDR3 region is CASSQYRGKQYF. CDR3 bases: TGTGCCAGCAGCCAATACAGGGGAAAGCAGTACTTC.

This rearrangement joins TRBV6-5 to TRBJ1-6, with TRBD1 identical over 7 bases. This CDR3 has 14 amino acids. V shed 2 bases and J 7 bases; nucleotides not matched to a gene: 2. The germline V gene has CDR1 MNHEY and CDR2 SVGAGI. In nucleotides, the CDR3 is TGTGCCAGCAGTTACGACAGGGTCAATTCACCCCTCCACTTT. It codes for CASSYDRVNSPLHF.

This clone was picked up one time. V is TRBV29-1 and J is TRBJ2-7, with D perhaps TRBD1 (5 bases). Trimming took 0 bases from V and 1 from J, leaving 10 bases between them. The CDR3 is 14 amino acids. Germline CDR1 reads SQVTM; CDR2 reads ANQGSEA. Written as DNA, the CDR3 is TGCAGCGTTGAAGACAGGGTGAGGTCCTACGAGCAGTACTTC. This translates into CSVEDRVRSYEQYF.

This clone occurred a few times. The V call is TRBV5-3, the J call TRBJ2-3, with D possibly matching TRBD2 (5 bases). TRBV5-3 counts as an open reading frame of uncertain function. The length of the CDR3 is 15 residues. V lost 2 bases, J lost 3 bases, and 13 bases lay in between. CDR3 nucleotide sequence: TGTGCCAGAAGCTTTCCGGGAAAGCAGACAGATACGCAGTATTTT. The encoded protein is CARSFPGKQTDTQYF.

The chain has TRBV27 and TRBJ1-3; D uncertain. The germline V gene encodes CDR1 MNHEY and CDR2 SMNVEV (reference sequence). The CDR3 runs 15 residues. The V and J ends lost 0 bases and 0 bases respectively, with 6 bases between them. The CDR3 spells CASSLSRGSGNTIYF. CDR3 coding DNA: TGTGCCAGCAGTTTATCTAGAGGCTCTGGAAACACCATATATTTT.

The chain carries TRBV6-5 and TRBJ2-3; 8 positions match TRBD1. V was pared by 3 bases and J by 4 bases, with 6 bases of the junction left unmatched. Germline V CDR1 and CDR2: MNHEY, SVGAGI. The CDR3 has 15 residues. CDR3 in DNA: TGTGCCAGCAGTTATCAAACAGGGGGATCAGATACGCAGTATTTT. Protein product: CASSYQTGGSDTQYF.

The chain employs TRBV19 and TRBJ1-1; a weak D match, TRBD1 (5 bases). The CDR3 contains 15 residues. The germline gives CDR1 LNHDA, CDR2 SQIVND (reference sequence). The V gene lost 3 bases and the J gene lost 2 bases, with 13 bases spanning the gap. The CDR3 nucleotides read TGTGCCAGTAGTATCGACCAGGGATCTAACACTGAAGCTTTCTTT. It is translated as CASSIDQGSNTEAFF. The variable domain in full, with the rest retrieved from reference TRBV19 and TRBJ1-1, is DGGITQSPKYLFRKEGQNVTLSCEQNLNHDAMYWYRQDPGQGLRLIYYSQIVNDFQKGDIAEGYSVSREKKESFPLTVTSAQKNPTAFYLCASSIDQGSNTEAFFGQGTRLTVV.

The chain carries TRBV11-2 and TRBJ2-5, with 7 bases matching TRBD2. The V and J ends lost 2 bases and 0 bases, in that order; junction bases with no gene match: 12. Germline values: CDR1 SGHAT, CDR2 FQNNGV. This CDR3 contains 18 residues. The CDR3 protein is CASSLSAWGGTHQETQYF. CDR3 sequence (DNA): TGTGCCAGCAGCTTATCGGCCTGGGGGGGGACGCACCAAGAGACCCAGTACTTC.

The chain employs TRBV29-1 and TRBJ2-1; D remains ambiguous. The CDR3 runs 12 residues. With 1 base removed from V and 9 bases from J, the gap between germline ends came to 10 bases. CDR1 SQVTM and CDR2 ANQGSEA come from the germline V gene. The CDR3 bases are TGCAGCGTTGAAGCTAGTTTTACTGAGCAGTTCTTC. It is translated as CSVEASFTEQFF.

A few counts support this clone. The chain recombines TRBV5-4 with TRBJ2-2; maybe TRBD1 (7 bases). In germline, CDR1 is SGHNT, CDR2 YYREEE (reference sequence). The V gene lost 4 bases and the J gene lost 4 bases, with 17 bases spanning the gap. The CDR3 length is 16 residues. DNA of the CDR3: TGTGCCAGCAGCCCTGGGGCAGGGGGGCCCACCGGGGAGCTGTTTTTT. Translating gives CASSPGAGGPTGELFF. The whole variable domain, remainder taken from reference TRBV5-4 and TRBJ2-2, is ETGVTQSPTHLIKTRGQQVTLRCSSQSGHNTVSWYQQALGQGPQFIFQYYREEENGRGNFPPRFSGLQFPNYSSELNVNALELDDSALYLCASSPGAGGPTGELFFGEGSRLTVL.

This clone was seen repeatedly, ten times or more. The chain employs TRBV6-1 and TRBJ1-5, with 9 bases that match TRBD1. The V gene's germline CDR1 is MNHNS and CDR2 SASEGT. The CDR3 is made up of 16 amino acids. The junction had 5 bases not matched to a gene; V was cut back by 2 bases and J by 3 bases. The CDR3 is CASSERTGAYNQPQHF. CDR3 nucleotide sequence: TGTGCCAGCAGTGAAAGGACAGGGGCGTACAATCAGCCCCAGCATTTT.

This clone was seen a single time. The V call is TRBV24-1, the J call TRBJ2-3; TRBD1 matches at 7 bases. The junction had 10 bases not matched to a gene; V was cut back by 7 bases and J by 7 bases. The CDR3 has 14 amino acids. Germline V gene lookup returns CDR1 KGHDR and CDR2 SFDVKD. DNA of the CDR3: TGTGCCACCAGGGGTTCAGGGGGTGACTATACGCAGTATTTT. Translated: CATRGSGGDYTQYF.

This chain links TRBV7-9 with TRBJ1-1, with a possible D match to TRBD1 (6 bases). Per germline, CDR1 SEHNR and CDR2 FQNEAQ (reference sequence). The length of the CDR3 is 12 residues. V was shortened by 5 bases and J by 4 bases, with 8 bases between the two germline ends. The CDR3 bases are TGTGCCAGCAGCCAGGGGTCCACTGAAGCTTTCTTT. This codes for CASSQGSTEAFF.

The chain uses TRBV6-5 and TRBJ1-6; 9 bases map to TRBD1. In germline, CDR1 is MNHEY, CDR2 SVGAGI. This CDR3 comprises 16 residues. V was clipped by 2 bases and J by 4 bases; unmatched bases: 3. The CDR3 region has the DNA TGTGCCAGCAGTTACGGGACAGGGACATATAATTCACCCCTCCACTTT. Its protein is CASSYGTGTYNSPLHF.

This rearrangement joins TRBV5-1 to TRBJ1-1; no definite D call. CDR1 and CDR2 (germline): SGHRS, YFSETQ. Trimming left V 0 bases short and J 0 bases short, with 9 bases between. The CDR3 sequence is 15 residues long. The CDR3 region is CASSLEVAVNTEAFF. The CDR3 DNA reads TGCGCCAGCAGCTTGGAAGTTGCGGTGAACACTGAAGCTTTCTTT.

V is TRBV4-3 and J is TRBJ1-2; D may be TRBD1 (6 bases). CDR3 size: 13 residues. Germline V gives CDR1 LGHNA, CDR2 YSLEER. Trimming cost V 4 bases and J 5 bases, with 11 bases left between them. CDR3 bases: TGCGCCAGCAGCCCACAGGGATCTTATGGCTACACCTTC. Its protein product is CASSPQGSYGYTF.

CDR3 sequence reads: CASSESGSRDTQYF. The CDR3, as DNA: TGCGCCAGCAGTGAGTCCGGCTCCAGGGATACGCAGTATTTT. V gene TRBV10-2 combines with J gene TRBJ2-3, with D unclear. V was trimmed by 0 bases and J by 6 bases, leaving 10 bases between them. Germline values: CDR1 WSHSY, CDR2 SAAADI. The CDR3 totals 14 residues.

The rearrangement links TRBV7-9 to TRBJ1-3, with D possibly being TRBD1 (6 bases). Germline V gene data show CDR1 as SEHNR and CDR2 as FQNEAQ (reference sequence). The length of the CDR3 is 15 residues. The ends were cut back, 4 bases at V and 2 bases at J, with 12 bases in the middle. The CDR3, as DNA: TGTGCCAGCAGCTCCTGGGACACAGCTGGAAACACCATATATTTT. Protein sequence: CASSSWDTAGNTIYF.

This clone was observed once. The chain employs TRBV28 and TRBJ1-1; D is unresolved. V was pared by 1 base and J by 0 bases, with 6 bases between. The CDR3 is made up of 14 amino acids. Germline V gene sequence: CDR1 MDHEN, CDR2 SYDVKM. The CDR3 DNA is TGTGCCAGCAGTTTATACAAGATGAACACTGAAGCTTTCTTT. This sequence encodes CASSLYKMNTEAFF.

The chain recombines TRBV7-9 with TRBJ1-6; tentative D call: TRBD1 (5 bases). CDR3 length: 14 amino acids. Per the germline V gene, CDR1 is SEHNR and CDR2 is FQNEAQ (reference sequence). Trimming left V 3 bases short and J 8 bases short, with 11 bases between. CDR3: CASSFRESDSPLHF. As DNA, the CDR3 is TGTGCCAGCAGCTTCAGGGAAAGTGATTCACCCCTCCACTTT.

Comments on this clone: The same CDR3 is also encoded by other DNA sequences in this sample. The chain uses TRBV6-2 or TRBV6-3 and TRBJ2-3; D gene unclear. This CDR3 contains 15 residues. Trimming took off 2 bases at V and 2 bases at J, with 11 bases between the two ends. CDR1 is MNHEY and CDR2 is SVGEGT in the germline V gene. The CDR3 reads CASSYLGSSTDTQYF. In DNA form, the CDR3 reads TGTGCCAGCAGTTACCTTGGCAGTTCCACAGATACGCAGTATTTT.

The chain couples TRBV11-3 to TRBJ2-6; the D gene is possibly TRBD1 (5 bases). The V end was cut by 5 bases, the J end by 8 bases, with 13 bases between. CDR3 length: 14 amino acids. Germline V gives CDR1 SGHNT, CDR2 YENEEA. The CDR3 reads CASSPRAQSNVLTF. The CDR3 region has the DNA TGTGCCAGCAGCCCCAGGGCCCAGTCCAACGTCCTGACTTTC.

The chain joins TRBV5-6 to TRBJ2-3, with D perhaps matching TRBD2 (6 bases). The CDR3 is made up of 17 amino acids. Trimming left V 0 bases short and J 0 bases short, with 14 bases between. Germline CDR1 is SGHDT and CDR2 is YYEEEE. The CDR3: CASSLGGLPFSTDTQYF. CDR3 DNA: TGTGCCAGCAGCTTGGGTGGACTACCTTTTAGCACAGATACGCAGTATTTT.

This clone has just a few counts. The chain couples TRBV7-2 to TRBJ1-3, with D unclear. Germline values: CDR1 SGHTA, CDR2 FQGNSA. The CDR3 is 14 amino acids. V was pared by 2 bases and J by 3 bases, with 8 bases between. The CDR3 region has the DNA TGTGCCAGCAGCTTACCGGGATTTGGAAACACCATATATTTT. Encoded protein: CASSLPGFGNTIYF.

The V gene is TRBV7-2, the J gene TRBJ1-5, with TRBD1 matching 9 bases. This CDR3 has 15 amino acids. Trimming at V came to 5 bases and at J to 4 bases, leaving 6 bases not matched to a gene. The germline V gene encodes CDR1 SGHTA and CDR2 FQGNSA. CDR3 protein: CASSLWDRENQPQHF. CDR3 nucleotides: TGTGCCAGCAGCCTCTGGGACAGGGAAAATCAGCCCCAGCATTTT.